The sequence of this T cell receptor beta chain was determined in a study of early T cells in non-severe SARS-CoV-2 infection. For the study at large: Sequenced bulk RNA came from whole blood that was unsorted, and chains were unpaired.

The ends lost 5 bases at V and 1 base at J; junction bases unmatched: 9. Germline values: CDR1 SGHNT, CDR2 YENEEA. The CDR3 totals 17 residues. Individual cDNA molecules received unique molecular identifiers during library preparation. One entry per CDR3 protein results from TCRdb running MiXCR on the 5' RACE reads. The sample contains 30,000 to 35,000 distinct CDR3 sequences, approximately 4.6% of which appear only once. This clonotype was recorded at least ten times. The chain couples TRBV11-3 to TRBJ2-2; 8 nucleotides agree with TRBD2. Source material: whole blood. The TCR comes from an adult who was a healthcare worker with PCR-confirmed SARS-CoV-2 infection or an uninfected control (not recorded which). The CDR3 bases are TGTGCCAGCAGCCCCTCGGGGGGGCACATGAACACCGGGGAGCTGTTTTTT. Encoded protein: CASSPSGGHMNTGELFF.